This record looks at one TCR beta chain sequence and its context. The antigen it recognizes is unknown. No much larger clone exists at a distance of one base, and base qualities are not known. The germline V gene supplies CDR1 LGHNA and CDR2 YSLEER. From the cysteine through the phenylalanine, the CDR3 covers 19 amino acids. Only the CDR3 portion is preserved as DNA: 57 bases, with reading frame beginning at the first base. For this chain, trimming is 1 base at the V end and 2 bases at the J end, and the number of junction bases without a gene match is 10. This entry is derived from a study of T cell responses to AZD1222 COVID-19 vaccine (dated by TCRdb to the early 2020s). Context from the whole study: A total of approximately 250 trial participants underwent TCR sequencing, of whom about 210 had received two doses of AZD1222 and roughly 26 had received two doses of the MenACWY control vaccine. Enrollment into the trials was organized by age into subgroups of 18-55, 56-69 and 70-plus years, and those subgroups contained about 150, 27 and 61 TCR-sequenced participants, respectively. Points the paper makes about the study in general: Reportedly, close to half of the unique spike-specific TCRs recognized epitopes lying outside the regions that are mutated in the B.1.351 and B.1.1.7 variants. Most participants were white British and females outnumbered males, and the authors suggested that clonal diversity may have been underestimated. After two AZD1222 doses, spike-specific TCR breadth and depth were significantly higher than at day 0 and than in MenACWY recipients. Vaccine-associated CD4 TCRs spanned the whole spike protein, with dominant responses in regions 160-218 and 743-854. In the small 56-69-year group, the increase in depth fell short of significance, most likely because of low power. Conclusions about previously exposed vaccinees were limited because only six AZD1222 recipients were SARS-CoV-2 seropositive at baseline. No day 14 peak-response samples were available, so repertoires were characterized only after the peak T cell response.

The CDR3 regions of human TCRbeta chains were analyzed by immunosequencing. The authors' pipeline ran thus. Repertoire TCRs were matched against a reference library of SARS-CoV-2-specific TCRs generated with the MIRA antigen-specificity platform. Breadth was defined as the fraction of unique TCRs that were SARS-CoV-2-associated. Depth was defined as the fraction of total T cells that were SARS-CoV-2-associated. Using the MIRA data, each spike-specific TCR was assigned both to the spike region to which the TCR was reactive and to a CD4 or CD8 class. Log10-transformed breadth and depth values were compared by one-way ANOVA with Sidak's multiple comparisons tests. Held by TCRdb, this immuneACCESS table contains in-frame sequences only and omits some clones. Under half of the omission traces to an unresolved V gene where checked; the cause of the rest is unknown. That table supplies the V and J calls and clone size; D and trimming were determined from the DNA. This sample holds tens of thousands of clones; 85% to 95% were observed only once. The ten largest clones represent roughly 6.7% of the sample.

The intended sense of this specimen's time point label: about 28 days (+/-7) after the second vaccine dose. The sample's treatment or condition label, in plain terms: meningococcal conjugate vaccine given as trial control. Samples from vaccinated people were obtained from the UK trials COV001 and COV002, which included a single-blind randomized controlled phase 2/3 trial of AZD1222 (ChAdOx1 nCoV-19) in healthy adults. For TCRbeta chain sequencing, PBMC samples from trial participants were taken at day 0 and at day 28 after the second dose. Recombination linked TRBV4-3 to TRBJ2-6, and TRBD1 aligns with 8 junction nucleotides. The receptor's source is an adult who received the MenACWY meningococcal vaccine as a control. The sample was peripheral blood, taken 28 days after the second dose of the MenACWY control vaccine. The bases read TGCGCCAGCAGCCAAGGGTTCACAGGGGGGAGCACTGGGGCCAACGTCCTGACTTTC. This codes for CASSQGFTGGSTGANVLTF.